One sample yielded the 10 T cell receptor beta chains listed below, sequenced in a study of blood T cell repertoires in COVID-19. The assay was immunoSEQ multiplex PCR, and TCRdb's table has in-frame clones only and misses some. The table lists about 97,000 clones, 85% of them singletons. Sequenced material: peripheral blood. The receptors shown here come from a woman aged 70-85 years with active or convalescent COVID-19.

The chain joins TRBV11-2 to TRBJ2-1, with 11 bases lining up with TRBD2. With V trimmed by 5 bases and J by 2 bases, 2 bases remained unmatched. The CDR3 totals 15 residues. Germline V gene lookup returns CDR1 SGHAT and CDR2 FQNNGV. The CDR3 sequence: CASSLSGGAYNEQFF. The DNA of the CDR3 is TGTGCCAGCAGCCTTAGCGGGGGGGCCTACAATGAGCAGTTCTTC. Drawing the rest from reference TRBV11-2 and TRBJ2-1, the complete variable domain is EAGVAQSPRYKIIEKRQSVAFWCNPISGHATLYWYQQILGQGPKLLIQFQNNGVVDDSQLPKDRFSAERLKGVDSTLKIQPAKLEDSAVYLCASSLSGGAYNEQFFGPGTRLTVL.

The chain links TRBV4-3 to TRBJ1-2, with 9 nucleotides matching TRBD1. The length of the CDR3 is 15 residues. The V gene end was trimmed by 4 bases and the J gene end by 4 bases; junction bases not matched to a gene: 7. CDR1 is LGHNA and CDR2 is YSLEER in the germline V gene. CDR3 nucleotides: TGCGCCAGCAGCCGGGGACAGGGAGGCGGCTATGGCTACACCTTC. Translating it yields CASSRGQGGGYGYTF.

V gene TRBV7-9 combines with J gene TRBJ2-7; D may be TRBD1 (6 bases). Germline CDR1 SEHNR, CDR2 FQNEAQ (reference sequence). This CDR3 region has 13 residues. The V gene lost 5 bases and the J gene lost 3 bases, with 11 bases spanning the gap. CDR3 nucleotide sequence: TGTGCCAGCAGCCCAGGGGTGATCTACGAGCAGTACTTC. Residues: CASSPGVIYEQYF.

The chain combines TRBV5-1 with TRBJ2-6; D is undetermined. Germline V lookup: CDR1 SGHRS, CDR2 YFSETQ. Trimming left V 0 bases short and J 0 bases short, with 7 bases between. This CDR3 has 16 residues. Here the CDR3 DNA reads TGCGCCAGCAGCTTGGGGTCGAGCTCTGGGGCCAACGTCCTGACTTTC. Its translation: CASSLGSSSGANVLTF. The full variable domain, its missing parts supplied by reference TRBV5-1 and TRBJ2-6, is KAGVTQTPRYLIKTRGQQVTLSCSPISGHRSVSWYQQTPGQGLQFLFEYFSETQRNKGNFPGRFSGRQFSNSRSEMNVSTLELGDSALYLCASSLGSSSGANVLTFGAGSRLTVL.

The chain uses TRBV24-1 and TRBJ2-1; D is uncertain. V lost 5 bases and J lost 7, with 11 bases in between. There are 13 residues in the CDR3. Germline V lookup: CDR1 KGHDR, CDR2 SFDVKD. The CDR3 sequence is CATSGAGNNEQFF. CDR3 nucleotide sequence: TGTGCCACCAGTGGGGCAGGAAATAATGAGCAGTTCTTC.

The chain combines TRBV9 with TRBJ2-3, with D unresolved. V lost 0 bases, J lost 2 bases, and 7 bases lay in between. The germline gives CDR1 SGDLS, CDR2 YYNGEE. The CDR3 runs to 14 residues. This CDR3 is CASSVVSPTDTQYF. The CDR3 nucleotides read TGTGCCAGCAGCGTAGTTAGTCCCACAGATACGCAGTATTTT.

The chain is built from TRBV6-2 or TRBV6-3 and TRBJ2-1; D might be TRBD2 (6 bases). Germline values: CDR1 MNHEY, CDR2 SVGEGT. V shed 6 bases and J shed 1 base, with 13 bases lying between them. This CDR3 is 15 amino acids long. The CDR3 DNA reads TGTGCCAGCAGCCTACGACTAGTATCCTACAATGAGCAGTTCTTC. It specifies CASSLRLVSYNEQFF.

The chain couples TRBV6-4 to TRBJ2-3; a possible D gene is TRBD2 (6 bases). This CDR3 contains 15 residues. Germline assignment: CDR1 MRHNA and CDR2 SNTAGT. Trimming took 6 bases from V and 2 from J, leaving 15 bases between them. This chain's CDR3 is CASSQKRVSTDTQYF. The CDR3 nucleotides are TGTGCCAGCAGCCAGAAGCGGGTCTCCACAGATACGCAGTATTTT.

The chain has TRBV28 and TRBJ1-2, with D perhaps TRBD1 (6 bases). V was trimmed by 1 base and J by 3 bases, leaving 6 bases between them. In germline, CDR1 is MDHEN, CDR2 SYDVKM. The CDR3 is 13 residues long. The CDR3 DNA reads TGTGCCAGCAGTTTATCAGGGGACTATGGCTACACCTTC. It encodes CASSLSGDYGYTF.

The rearrangement joins TRBV20-1 to TRBJ1-6, with D possibly matching TRBD1 (5 bases). Trimming took 3 bases from V and 10 from J, leaving 19 bases between them. Germline V gives CDR1 DFQATT, CDR2 SNEGSKA (reference sequence). The CDR3 consists of 15 residues. The CDR3 here is CSASDSGTGGSPLHF. The CDR3 nucleotides read TGCAGTGCTAGTGACTCCGGGACCGGGGGGTCACCCCTCCACTTT.